What follows describes a single T cell receptor beta chain. The target antigen is unknown. This sample was included in a study of naive and memory T cell subsets. An equimolar mix of two oligonucleotides served as the beta constant-region primer for TRBC1 and TRBC2. A 12-nucleotide UMI and the SP2 primer were added to the cDNA 3' end by oligonucleotide ligation. TCRdb processed the UMI-ligation and nested PCR reads anew with MiXCR; each CDR3 protein has one entry. The profile shows some 83,000 distinct CDR3 sequences, approximately 14% of them singletons. Whole-study results and caveats: Over 95% of naive TCR sequences appeared only once after error correction, unlike memory subsets. A clonotype means one alpha or beta sequence, not an alpha/beta pair.

The sequenced material came from central memory CD4+ T cells from blood. The sequence came from a human donor in good health.

CDR3 nucleotide sequence: TGTGCCAGCAGTTACCCCCGGGGGCGGGCTACCGGGGAGCTGTTTTTT. Translating it yields CASSYPRGRATGELFF. The chain recombines TRBV6-5 with TRBJ2-2, with D perhaps given as TRBD1 or TRBD2 (6 bases each). The CDR3 is 16 residues long. The germline gives CDR1 MNHEY, CDR2 SVGAGI. V was trimmed by 2 bases and J by 5 bases, leaving 15 bases between them.